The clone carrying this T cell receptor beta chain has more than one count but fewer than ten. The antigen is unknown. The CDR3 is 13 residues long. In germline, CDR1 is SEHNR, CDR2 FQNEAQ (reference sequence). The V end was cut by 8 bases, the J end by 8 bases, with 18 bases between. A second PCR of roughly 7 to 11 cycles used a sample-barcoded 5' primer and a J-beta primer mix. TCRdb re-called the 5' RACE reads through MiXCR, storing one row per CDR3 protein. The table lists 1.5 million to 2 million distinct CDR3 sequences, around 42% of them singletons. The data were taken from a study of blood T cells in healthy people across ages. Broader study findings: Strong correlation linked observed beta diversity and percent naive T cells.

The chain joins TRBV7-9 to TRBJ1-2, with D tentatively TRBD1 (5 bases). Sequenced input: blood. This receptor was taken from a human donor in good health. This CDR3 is CASLTIEGSGYTF. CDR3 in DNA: TGTGCCAGCCTCACTATTGAGGGGTCAGGCTACACCTTC.